The rows below give T cell receptor beta chains drawn from one sample of a study of blood T cell repertoires in COVID-19. Assay: immunoSEQ multiplex PCR; the TCRdb copy retains only in-frame clones and omits some. The sample lists fewer than 35,000 clones, 70% to 85% occurring once. Material: peripheral blood. The origin of the receptors is a man older than 75 with active or convalescent COVID-19. Both conserved end residues are part of each CDR3. The D gene is left open where the match is weak. Clone size is stated in some rows and not others, as once, few, many or a class when expanded.

abundance | j_gene | d_gene | v_gene | CDR3aa | CDR3nt
- | TRBJ2-3 | TRBD2 | TRBV19 | CASSIIGGSATDTQYF | TGTGCCAGTAGTATAATAGGCGGGAGTGCCACAGATACGCAGTATTTT
few | TRBJ2-7 | TRBD2 | TRBV19 | CASSIERGPYEQYF | TGTGCCAGTAGTATCGAGCGGGGCCCCTACGAGCAGTACTTC
- | TRBJ1-1 | - | TRBV3-1/TRBV3-2 | CASSAREKGTEAFF | TGTGCCAGCAGCGCCCGGGAGAAGGGCACTGAAGCTTTCTTT
- | TRBJ2-3 | TRBD1 | TRBV11-2 | CASGQGTDTQYF | TGTGCCAGCGGACAGGGCACAGATACGCAGTATTTT
- | TRBJ2-1 | TRBD1 | TRBV24-1 | CATSDAGTGAYNEQFF | TGTGCCACCAGTGACGCCGGGACAGGGGCCTACAATGAGCAGTTCTTC
- | TRBJ2-7 | TRBD1 | TRBV9 | CASSVAPGQGPYEQYF | TGTGCCAGCAGCGTAGCTCCCGGACAGGGTCCCTACGAGCAGTACTTC
once | TRBJ1-5 | - | TRBV3-1/TRBV3-2 | CASSQDGPGGNQPQHF | TGTGCCAGCAGCCAAGATGGCCCGGGAGGGAATCAGCCCCAGCATTTT
once | TRBJ1-5 | - | TRBV19 | CASSSERGNQPQHF | TGTGCCAGTAGTTCCGAGCGGGGCAATCAGCCCCAGCATTTT
- | TRBJ1-2 | - | TRBV2 | CASSVEQNYGYTF | TGTGCCAGCAGTGTAGAACAGAACTATGGCTACACCTTC
- | TRBJ2-7 | TRBD1 | TRBV19 | CASSIPGTGNHEQYF | TGTGCCAGTAGTATTCCCGGGACAGGGAACCACGAGCAGTACTTC
- | TRBJ1-1 | - | TRBV6-1 | CASSEALRLGPFAEAFF | TGTGCCAGCAGTGAAGCGCTTCGATTGGGGCCGTTCGCTGAAGCTTTCTTT
- | TRBJ1-1 | - | TRBV27 | CASIGRGLSTEAFF | TGTGCCAGCATAGGGCGGGGACTTTCCACTGAAGCTTTCTTT
- | TRBJ1-5 | - | TRBV19 | CVSGGGQGGWQPQHF | TGTGTCAGTGGGGGGGGCCAGGGTGGATGGCAGCCCCAGCATTTT
- | TRBJ2-1 | TRBD2 | TRBV10-3 | CAARTSSYNEQFF | TGTGCCGCCCGGACTAGCAGCTACAATGAGCAGTTCTTC
- | TRBJ1-2 | - | TRBV27 | CASSSKTTGGGGYTF | TGTGCCAGCAGTTCGAAGACGACAGGAGGAGGCGGCTACACCTTC
- | TRBJ1-1 | TRBD1 | TRBV28 | CASSPGQGTEAFF | TGTGCCAGCAGTCCGGGACAGGGCACTGAAGCTTTCTTT
- | TRBJ1-2 | - | TRBV3-1/TRBV3-2 | CASSQDLGKGGTNYGYTF | TGTGCCAGCAGCCAAGATTTAGGGAAGGGGGGGACTAACTATGGCTACACCTTC
- | TRBJ2-1 | - | TRBV7-9 | CASSLGLVGEQFF | TGTGCCAGCAGCTTAGGACTAGTTGGTGAGCAGTTCTTC
- | TRBJ1-6 | TRBD1 | TRBV10-2 | CASRDRGDSPLHF | TGCGCCAGCAGGGACAGGGGTGATTCACCCCTCCACTTT
- | TRBJ2-3 | TRBD1 | TRBV6-6 | CASSQRDREDF | TGTGCCAGCAGTCAACGGGACAGGGAGGATTTT
- | TRBJ2-7 | TRBD2 | TRBV27 | CASSKISSGSTDEQYF | TGTGCCAGCAGTAAGATCTCTAGCGGGAGTACCGACGAGCAGTACTTC
- | TRBJ2-3 | TRBD2 | TRBV24-1 | CASGTSSSTDTQYF | TGTGCTTCCGGGACTAGCTCTAGCACAGATACGCAGTATTTT
- | TRBJ2-6 | - | TRBV15 | CATHRGDGTGANVLTF | TGTGCCACCCACCGCGGGGATGGGACTGGGGCCAACGTCCTGACTTTC
- | TRBJ2-5 | - | TRBV11-1 | CASSRGTPGTQYF | TGTGCCAGCAGCCGTGGGACTCCAGGGACCCAGTACTTC
- | TRBJ1-2 | TRBD1 | TRBV10-3 | CAISATGTGEVGYGYTF | TGTGCCATCAGTGCCACCGGGACAGGGGAAGTTGGCTATGGCTACACCTTC
- | TRBJ2-7 | TRBD1 | TRBV5-5 | CASSFRDREGREQYF | TGTGCCAGCAGCTTCCGGGACAGAGAAGGGAGAGAGCAGTACTTC
- | TRBJ1-5 | - | TRBV4-1 | CASSQDEYQPQHF | TGCGCCAGCAGCCAAGATGAGTATCAGCCCCAGCATTTT